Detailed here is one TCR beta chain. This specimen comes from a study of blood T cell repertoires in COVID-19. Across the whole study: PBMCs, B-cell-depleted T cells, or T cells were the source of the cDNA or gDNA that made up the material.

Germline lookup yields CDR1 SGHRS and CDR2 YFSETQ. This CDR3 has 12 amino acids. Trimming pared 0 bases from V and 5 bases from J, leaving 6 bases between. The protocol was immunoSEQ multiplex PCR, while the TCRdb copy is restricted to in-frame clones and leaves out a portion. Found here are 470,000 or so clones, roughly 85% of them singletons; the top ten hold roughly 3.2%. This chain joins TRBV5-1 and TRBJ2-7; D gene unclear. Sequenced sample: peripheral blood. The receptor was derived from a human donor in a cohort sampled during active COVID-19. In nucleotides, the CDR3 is TGCGCCAGCAGCTTGGGAAGCGACGAGCAGTACTTC. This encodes CASSLGSDEQYF. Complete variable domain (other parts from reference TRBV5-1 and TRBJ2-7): KAGVTQTPRYLIKTRGQQVTLSCSPISGHRSVSWYQQTPGQGLQFLFEYFSETQRNKGNFPGRFSGRQFSNSRSEMNVSTLELGDSALYLCASSLGSDEQYFGPGTRLTVT.